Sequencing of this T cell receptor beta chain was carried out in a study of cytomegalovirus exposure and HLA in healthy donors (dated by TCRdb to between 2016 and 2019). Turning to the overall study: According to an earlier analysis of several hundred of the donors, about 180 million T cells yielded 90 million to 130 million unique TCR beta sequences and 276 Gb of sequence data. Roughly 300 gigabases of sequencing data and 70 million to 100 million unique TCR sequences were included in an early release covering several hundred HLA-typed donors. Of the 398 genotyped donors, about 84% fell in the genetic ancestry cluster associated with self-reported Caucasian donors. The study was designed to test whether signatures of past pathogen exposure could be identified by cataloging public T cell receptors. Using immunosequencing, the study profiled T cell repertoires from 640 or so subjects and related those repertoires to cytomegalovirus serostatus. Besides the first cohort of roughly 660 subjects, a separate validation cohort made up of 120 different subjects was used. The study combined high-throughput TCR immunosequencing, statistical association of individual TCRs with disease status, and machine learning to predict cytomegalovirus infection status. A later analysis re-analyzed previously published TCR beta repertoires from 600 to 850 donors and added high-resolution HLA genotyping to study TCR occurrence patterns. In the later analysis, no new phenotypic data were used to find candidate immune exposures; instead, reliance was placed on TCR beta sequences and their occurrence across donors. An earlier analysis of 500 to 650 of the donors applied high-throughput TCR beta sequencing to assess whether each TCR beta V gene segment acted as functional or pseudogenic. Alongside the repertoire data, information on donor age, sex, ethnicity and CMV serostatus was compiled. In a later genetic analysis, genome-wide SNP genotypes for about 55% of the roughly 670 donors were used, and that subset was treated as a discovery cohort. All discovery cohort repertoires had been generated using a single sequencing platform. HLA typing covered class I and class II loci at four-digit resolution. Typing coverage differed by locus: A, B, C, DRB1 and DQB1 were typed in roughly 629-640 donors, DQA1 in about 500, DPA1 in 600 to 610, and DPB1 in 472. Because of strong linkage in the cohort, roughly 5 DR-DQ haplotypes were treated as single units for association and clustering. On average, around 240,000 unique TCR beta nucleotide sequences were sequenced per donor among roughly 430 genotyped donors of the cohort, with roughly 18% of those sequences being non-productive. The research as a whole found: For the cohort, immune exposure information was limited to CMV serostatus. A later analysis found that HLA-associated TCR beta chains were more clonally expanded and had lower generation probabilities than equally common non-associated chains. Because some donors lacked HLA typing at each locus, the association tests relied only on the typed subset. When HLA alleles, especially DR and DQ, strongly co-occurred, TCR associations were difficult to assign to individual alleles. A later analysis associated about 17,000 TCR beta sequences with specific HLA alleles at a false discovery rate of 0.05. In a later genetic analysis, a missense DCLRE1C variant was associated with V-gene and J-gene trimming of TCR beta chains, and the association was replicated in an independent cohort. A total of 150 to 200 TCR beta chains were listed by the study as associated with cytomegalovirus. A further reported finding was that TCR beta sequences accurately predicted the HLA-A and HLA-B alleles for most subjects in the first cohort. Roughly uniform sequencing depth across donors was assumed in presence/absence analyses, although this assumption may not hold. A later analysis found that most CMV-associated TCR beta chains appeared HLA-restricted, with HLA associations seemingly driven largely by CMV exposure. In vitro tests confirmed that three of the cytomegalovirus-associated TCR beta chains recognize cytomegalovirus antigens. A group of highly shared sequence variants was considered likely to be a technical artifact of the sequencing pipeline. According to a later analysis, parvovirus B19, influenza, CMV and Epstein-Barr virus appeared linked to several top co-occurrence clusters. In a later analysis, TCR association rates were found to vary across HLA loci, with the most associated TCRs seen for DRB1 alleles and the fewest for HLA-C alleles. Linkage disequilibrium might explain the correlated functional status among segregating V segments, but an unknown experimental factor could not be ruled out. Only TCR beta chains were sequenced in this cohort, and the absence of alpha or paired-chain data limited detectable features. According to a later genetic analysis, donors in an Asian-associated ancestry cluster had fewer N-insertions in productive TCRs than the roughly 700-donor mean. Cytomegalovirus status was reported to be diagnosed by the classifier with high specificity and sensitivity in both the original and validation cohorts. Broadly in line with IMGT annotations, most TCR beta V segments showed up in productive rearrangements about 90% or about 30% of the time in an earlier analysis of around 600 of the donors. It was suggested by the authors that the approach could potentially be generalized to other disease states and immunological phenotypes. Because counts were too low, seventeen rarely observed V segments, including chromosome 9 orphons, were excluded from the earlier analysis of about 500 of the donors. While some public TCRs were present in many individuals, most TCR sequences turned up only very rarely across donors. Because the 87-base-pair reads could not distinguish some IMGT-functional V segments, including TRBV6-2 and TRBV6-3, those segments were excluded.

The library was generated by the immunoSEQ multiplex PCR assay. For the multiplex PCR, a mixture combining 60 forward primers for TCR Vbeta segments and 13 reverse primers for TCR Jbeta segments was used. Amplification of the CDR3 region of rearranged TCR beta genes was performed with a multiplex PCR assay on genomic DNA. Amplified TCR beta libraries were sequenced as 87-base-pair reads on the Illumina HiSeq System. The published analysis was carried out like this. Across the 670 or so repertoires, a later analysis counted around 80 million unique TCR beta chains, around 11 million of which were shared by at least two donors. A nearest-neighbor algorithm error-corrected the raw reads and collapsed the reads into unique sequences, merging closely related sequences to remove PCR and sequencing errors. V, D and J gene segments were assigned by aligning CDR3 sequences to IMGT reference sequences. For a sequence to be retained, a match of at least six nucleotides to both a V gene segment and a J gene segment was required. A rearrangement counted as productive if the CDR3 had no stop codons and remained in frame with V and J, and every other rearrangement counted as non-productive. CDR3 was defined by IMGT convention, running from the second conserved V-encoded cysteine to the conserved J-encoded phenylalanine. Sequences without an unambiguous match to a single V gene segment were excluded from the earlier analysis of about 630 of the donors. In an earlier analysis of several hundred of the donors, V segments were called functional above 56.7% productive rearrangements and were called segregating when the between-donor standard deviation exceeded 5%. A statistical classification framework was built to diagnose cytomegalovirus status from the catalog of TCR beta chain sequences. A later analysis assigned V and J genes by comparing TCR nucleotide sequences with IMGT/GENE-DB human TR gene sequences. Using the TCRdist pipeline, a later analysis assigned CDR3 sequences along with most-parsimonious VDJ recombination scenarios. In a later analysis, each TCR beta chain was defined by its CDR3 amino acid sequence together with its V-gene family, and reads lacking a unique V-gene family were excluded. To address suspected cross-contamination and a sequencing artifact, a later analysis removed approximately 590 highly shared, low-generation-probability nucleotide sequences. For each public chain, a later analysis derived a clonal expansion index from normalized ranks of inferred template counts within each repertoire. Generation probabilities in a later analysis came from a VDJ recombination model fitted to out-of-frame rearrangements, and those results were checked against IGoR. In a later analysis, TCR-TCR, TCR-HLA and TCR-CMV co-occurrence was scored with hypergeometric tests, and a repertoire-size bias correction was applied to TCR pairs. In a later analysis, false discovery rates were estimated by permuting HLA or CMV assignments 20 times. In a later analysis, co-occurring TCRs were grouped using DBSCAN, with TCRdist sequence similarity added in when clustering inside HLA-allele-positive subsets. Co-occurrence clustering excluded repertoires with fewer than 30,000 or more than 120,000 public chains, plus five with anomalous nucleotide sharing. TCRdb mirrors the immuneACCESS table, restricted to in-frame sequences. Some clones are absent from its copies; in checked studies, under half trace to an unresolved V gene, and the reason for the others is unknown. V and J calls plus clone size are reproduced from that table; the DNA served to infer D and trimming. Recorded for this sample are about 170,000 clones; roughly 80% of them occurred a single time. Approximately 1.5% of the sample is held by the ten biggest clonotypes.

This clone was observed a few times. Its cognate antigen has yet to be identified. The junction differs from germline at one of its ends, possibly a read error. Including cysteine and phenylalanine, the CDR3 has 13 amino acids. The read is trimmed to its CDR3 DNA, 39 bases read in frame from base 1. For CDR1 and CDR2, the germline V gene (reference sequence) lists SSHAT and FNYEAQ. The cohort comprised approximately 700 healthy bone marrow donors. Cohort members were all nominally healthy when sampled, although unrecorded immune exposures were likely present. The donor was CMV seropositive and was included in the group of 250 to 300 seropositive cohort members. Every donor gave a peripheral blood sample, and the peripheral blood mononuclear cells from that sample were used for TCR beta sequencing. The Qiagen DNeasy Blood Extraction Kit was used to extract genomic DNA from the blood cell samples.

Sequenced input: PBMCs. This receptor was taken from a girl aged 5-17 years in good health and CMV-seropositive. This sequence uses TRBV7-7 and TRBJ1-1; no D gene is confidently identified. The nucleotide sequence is TGTGCTAGCAGCTTAAACGGGAACACTGAAGCTTTCTTT. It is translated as CASSLNGNTEAFF.